The clone carrying this TCR beta chain was found many times. V lost 0 bases and J lost 6, with 12 bases in between. The CDR3 covers 14 residues. The germline V gene has CDR1 DFQATT and CDR2 SNEGSKA (reference sequence). The use of a sample-barcoded 5' primer and a J-beta primer mix characterized a second PCR of about 6 to 12 cycles. Each CDR3 protein is one row after TCRdb ran MiXCR on the 5' RACE reads. The sample yields 850,000 or so distinct CDR3 sequences, around 30% seen once. The source of the sample is a study of blood T cells in healthy people across ages. Isolated per sample were at least 6 million PBMCs. Each sample yielded at least 5 micrograms of PBMC total RNA.

The V gene is TRBV20-1, the J gene TRBJ2-1, with D tentatively TRBD2 (5 bases). The TCR sequence derives from a woman older than 75 in good health. The specimen was blood. CDR3 amino acids: CSARESGQLNEQFF. The CDR3 DNA reads as TGCAGTGCTAGAGAGAGCGGTCAGCTCAATGAGCAGTTCTTC.